This is a list of T cell receptor beta chains from one sample in a study of T cell responses to AZD1222 COVID-19 vaccine. Method: immunoSEQ multiplex PCR; TCRdb's copy keeps in-frame clones and lacks some. Of about 120,000 clones in the sample, about 91% were seen once. Specimen: peripheral blood, collected on day 0 of AZD1222 vaccination. These receptors came from an adult in good health. The conserved cysteine and the conserved F or W are not part of the CDR3 here.

j_gene	v_gene	CDR3aa
TRBJ2-5	TRBV4-1	ASSARQRTSGAETQY
TRBJ1-1	TRBV2	ASNPRQGSTEAF
TRBJ2-7	TRBV28	ASSFPTGNEQY
TRBJ1-1	TRBV19	ASSRGQTEAF
TRBJ1-1	TRBV14	ASSPYVRATEAF
TRBJ2-7	TRBV2	SSATPGQGSYEQY
TRBJ2-1	TRBV10-2	ASKEAGGPGEQL
TRBJ2-1	TRBV4-3	ASSLDVGVRVGDEQF
TRBJ1-4	TRBV18	ASSPLGQGTNEKLF
TRBJ1-2	TRBV5-1	ASSLGAGQGYT
TRBJ2-7	TRBV7-3	ASSLSPLQGRDKQY